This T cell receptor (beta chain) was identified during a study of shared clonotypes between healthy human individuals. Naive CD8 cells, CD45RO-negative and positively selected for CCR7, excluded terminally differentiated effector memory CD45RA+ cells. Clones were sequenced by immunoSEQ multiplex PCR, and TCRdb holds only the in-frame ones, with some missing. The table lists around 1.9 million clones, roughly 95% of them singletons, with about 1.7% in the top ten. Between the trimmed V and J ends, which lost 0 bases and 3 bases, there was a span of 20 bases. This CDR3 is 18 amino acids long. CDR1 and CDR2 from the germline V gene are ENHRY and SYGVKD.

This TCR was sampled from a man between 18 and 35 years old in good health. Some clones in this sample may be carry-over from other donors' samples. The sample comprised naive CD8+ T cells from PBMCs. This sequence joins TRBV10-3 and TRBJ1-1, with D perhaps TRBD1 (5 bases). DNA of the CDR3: TGTGCCATCAGTGAGTCGATTAGTCGGTGGGACGGCTACACTGAAGCTTTCTTT. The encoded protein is CAISESISRWDGYTEAFF.